The rows below give T cell receptor beta chains drawn from one sample of a study of blood T cell repertoires in COVID-19. Method: immunoSEQ multiplex PCR; TCRdb's copy keeps in-frame clones and lacks some. The sample includes about 150,000 clones, less than 90% of them seen just once. The specimen sequenced was peripheral blood. These receptors were obtained from a woman aged 65 to 85 with acute or convalescent COVID-19. Each CDR3 is given with its conserved first and last residue. The order of the fields is J gene, clone size, V gene, D gene, CDR3 DNA, CDR3 protein. A D gene is named only where the DNA matches it firmly. The size of a clone is reported for some rows only, either as once, few or many, or as a class for expanded clones.

TRBJ1-4 NA TRBV5-1 TRBD1 TGCGCCAGCAGCCTCACAGGGGGTCGGGGCGAAAAACTGTTTTTT CASSLTGGRGEKLFF
TRBJ1-2 NA TRBV4-2 TRBD1 TGTGCCAGCAGCCCAGACAGGGGCTCGGCTAACTATGGCTACACCTTC CASSPDRGSANYGYTF
TRBJ1-2 NA TRBV2 NA TGTGCCAGCAGGGGGGACTACTATGGCTACACCTTC CASRGDYYGYTF
TRBJ2-6 NA TRBV27 TRBD1 TGTGCCAGCAGAACCACCGGGACAGGGGGAGCTGGGGCCAACGTCCTGACTTTC CASRTTGTGGAGANVLTF
TRBJ1-1 NA TRBV5-1 NA TGCGCCAGCAGCTTGGAGGTTTCGGGGGGAAGGACTGAAGCTTTCTTT CASSLEVSGGRTEAFF
TRBJ2-1 once TRBV7-9 TRBD2 TGTGCCAGCAGGTCGGGACTAGCCAATGAGCAGTTCTTC CASRSGLANEQFF
TRBJ2-7 NA TRBV29-1 TRBD1 TGCAGCGTTCGAGTTCAGGGGGCGGGCGAGCAGTACTTC CSVRVQGAGEQYF
TRBJ2-1 NA TRBV7-6 TRBD2 TGTGCCAGCAGCTCACAACTAGCGGGGGGCTACAATGAGCAGTTCTTC CASSSQLAGGYNEQFF
TRBJ2-3 NA TRBV6-2/TRBV6-3 TRBD2 TGTGCCAGCAGTTACTCTCCGGGACTCGCGGGGGGCGGGGGAGATACGCAGTATTTT CASSYSPGLAGGGGDTQYF
TRBJ2-2 NA TRBV6-6 TRBD1 TGTGCCAGCAGACCGGGACAGGGGAGCGGGGAGCTGTTTTTT CASRPGQGSGELFF
TRBJ1-1 NA TRBV12-5 NA TGTGCTAGTGGTTTCGGGTCACTGATAGAAGCTTTCTTT CASGFGSLIEAFF
TRBJ1-1 few TRBV4-2 TRBD1 TGTGCCAGCAGCCAAGTAGGGACAGGGGGGAGTGATTTCTTT CASSQVGTGGSDFF
TRBJ2-3 NA TRBV19 NA TGTGCCAGTAGGGAGACAGCATACACAGATACGCAGTATTTT CASRETAYTDTQYF
TRBJ1-6 NA TRBV7-9 NA TGTGCCAGCAGCTTACGAGGACAGAATAATTCACCCCTCCACTTT CASSLRGQNNSPLHF
TRBJ1-2 NA TRBV28 TRBD1 TGTGCCAGCAGTTTATCGACAGGGGGTAGGGGTGGCTACACCTTC CASSLSTGGRGGYTF
TRBJ2-3 NA TRBV18 TRBD2 TGTGCCAGCTCACCAGCTGCTAGGGAGGGTCGCGCAGATACGCAGTATTTT CASSPAAREGRADTQYF
TRBJ1-2 NA TRBV6-1 NA TGTGCCAGCAGTTCGGGAGGCTCTAACTATGGCTACACCTTC CASSSGGSNYGYTF
TRBJ1-5 NA TRBV7-8 NA TGTGCCAGCAGCCGCAAGGGAGGGGCCAACAATCAGCCCCAGCATTTT CASSRKGGANNQPQHF
TRBJ1-2 NA TRBV7-9 NA TGTGCCAGCAGCTTACTTGCAGGGAACTATGGCTACACCTTC CASSLLAGNYGYTF
TRBJ1-5 NA TRBV28 NA TGTGCCAGCAACCCTACCGCAGGGAATCAGCCCCAGCATTTT CASNPTAGNQPQHF
TRBJ1-4 NA TRBV15 TRBD1 TGTGCCACCAGCCCCGTGAGACAGGGGGCAGGCGAAAAACTGTTTTTT CATSPVRQGAGEKLFF
TRBJ2-2 NA TRBV5-4 TRBD2 TGTGCCAGCAGCTTGATGCCTAGCGGGGGTTCCGGGGAGCTGTTTTTT CASSLMPSGGSGELFF
TRBJ1-4 NA TRBV6-5 NA TGTGCCAGCAGTTACTCGCGAAGAGATAATGAAAAACTGTTTTTT CASSYSRRDNEKLFF
TRBJ1-6 NA TRBV6-2/TRBV6-3 TRBD1 TGTGCCAGCAGTCGCGGACAGGTGGATTCACCCCTCCACTTT CASSRGQVDSPLHF
TRBJ1-3 NA TRBV11-2 TRBD1 TGTGCCAGCAGTACGACAGGGGGTCTGGTTGGAAACACCATATATTTT CASSTTGGLVGNTIYF
TRBJ1-2 NA TRBV3-1/TRBV3-2 NA TGTGCCAGCAGCCAGGATTCGGGTGGCTACACCTTC CASSQDSGGYTF
TRBJ1-5 NA TRBV6-5 NA TGTGCCAGCAGGTTACTGGGAGGTCAGCCCCAGCATTTT CASRLLGGQPQHF
TRBJ1-1 NA TRBV7-2 TRBD1 TGTGCCAGCAGCTTCGACAGGGCGCGGAACACTGAAGCTTTCTTT CASSFDRARNTEAFF
TRBJ2-3 NA TRBV3-1/TRBV3-2 NA TGTGCCAGCAGCCAAGAAGGGGTCACAGATACGCAGTATTTT CASSQEGVTDTQYF
TRBJ1-4 NA TRBV7-9 NA TGTGCCAGCAGCTTACCTCGGGAAAAACTGTTTTTT CASSLPREKLFF
TRBJ1-1 once TRBV3-1/TRBV3-2 NA TGTGCCAGCAGCTCGGGACATAACACTGAAGCTTTCTTT CASSSGHNTEAFF
TRBJ2-3 NA TRBV6-2/TRBV6-3 NA TGTGCCAGCAGTTCGGGGGTGCGGGTCCTCTATTTT CASSSGVRVLYF
TRBJ1-5 NA TRBV19 TRBD1 TGTGCCAGTAGAAGAGGGGGGACAGGGGGCCTTTCCCAGCATTTT CASRRGGTGGLSQHF
TRBJ2-7 NA TRBV7-2 NA TGTGCCAGCAGCGCCCCCCGGAAGGACTCTCGCTCCTACGAGCAGTACTTC CASSAPRKDSRSYEQYF
TRBJ2-5 NA TRBV7-9 TRBD2 TGTGCCAGCAGCTTGGGACTAGCGCCTGGAAGTCAAGAGACCCAGTACTTC CASSLGLAPGSQETQYF
TRBJ2-5 few TRBV27 TRBD2 TGTGCCAGCCGTGTCCTGGTGTGGGCTAGCGGGGGCCGGGCAAAGACCCAGTACTTC CASRVLVWASGGRAKTQYF
TRBJ1-5 NA TRBV2 NA TGTGCCAGCAACCCCGGGGGGGGGCCCCAGCATTTT CASNPGGGPQHF
TRBJ1-4 NA TRBV7-9 NA TGTGCCAGCAGCTCCAGCGTACGAGGGTACCGGGAAAAACTGTTTTTT CASSSSVRGYREKLFF
TRBJ1-1 NA TRBV14 TRBD1 TGTGCCAGCAGCCAAGCCATCGGACAGGGCGGCACTGAAGCTTTCTTT CASSQAIGQGGTEAFF
TRBJ1-5 NA TRBV4-1 TRBD1 TGCGCCAGCAGCCAAGGGACAGGGGCCGGTCAGCCCCAGCATTTT CASSQGTGAGQPQHF
TRBJ1-1 few TRBV3-1/TRBV3-2 TRBD1 TGTGCCAGCAGCCAAGGGGGACAGGGTAGGGGTGAAGCTTTCTTT CASSQGGQGRGEAFF
TRBJ2-3 NA TRBV19 TRBD2 TGTGCCAGTACCTCGGGTAGCGGGGGCCCTAGACGCACAGATACGCAGTATTTT CASTSGSGGPRRTDTQYF
TRBJ1-2 NA TRBV3-1/TRBV3-2 TRBD1 TGTGCCAGCAGCCACTTATCGACAGGGGGCTATGGCTACACCTTC CASSHLSTGGYGYTF
TRBJ1-2 NA TRBV15 TRBD1 TGTGCCACCAGCAGCGGGACAGGGAAAGGCTACACCTTC CATSSGTGKGYTF
TRBJ1-3 NA TRBV5-1 NA TGCGCCAGCACCCAAGGGAGCGCTGGAAACACCATATATTTT CASTQGSAGNTIYF
TRBJ1-4 NA TRBV9 TRBD1 TGTGCCAGCTCAGGGGGCGAAAATGAAAAACTGTTTTTT CASSGGENEKLFF
TRBJ2-3 NA TRBV4-1 TRBD1 TGCGCCAGCTCCCATCAGGGGGTCCCGCAAGATACGCAGTATTTT CASSHQGVPQDTQYF
TRBJ1-1 NA TRBV28 NA TGTGCCAGCAGTTTAGTACAGGTCTCGGAAGCTTTCTTT CASSLVQVSEAFF
TRBJ2-4 NA TRBV21-1 NA TGTGCCAGCGTTGCCCCGCGGATAAGGGCCAAAAACATTCAGTACTTC CASVAPRIRAKNIQYF
TRBJ2-5 NA TRBV27 NA TGTGCCAGCAGCGCTCCGCGGTCTCCAGAGACCCAGTACTTC CASSAPRSPETQYF
TRBJ1-6 NA TRBV19 NA TGTGCCAGTAGTATAGCGGAGTATTCACCCCTCCACTTT CASSIAEYSPLHF
TRBJ2-6 NA TRBV18 TRBD1 TGTGCCAGCTCACCAGGGACAGGGGGCTCCGTCGGGGCCAACGTCCTGACTTTC CASSPGTGGSVGANVLTF
TRBJ2-1 NA TRBV7-3 TRBD1 TGTGCCAGCAGCCCGCGCCCGCGGGACAGGGGCGACAATGAGCAGTTCTTC CASSPRPRDRGDNEQFF
TRBJ2-1 NA TRBV7-6 TRBD2 TGTGCCAGCAGCTCGCAAGCGGGGGGGTATTACAATGAGCAGTTCTTC CASSSQAGGYYNEQFF
TRBJ2-3 NA TRBV5-1 NA TGCGCCAGCAGCTTAGGGACTTATCCCCTGGCAGATACGCAGTATTTT CASSLGTYPLADTQYF
TRBJ1-2 NA TRBV20-1 NA TGCAGGACCGAGGATGGCTACACCTTC CRTEDGYTF